The rows below give T cell receptor beta chains drawn from one sample of a study of post-analysis software for immune sequencing data. TCRdb re-called the PCR reads through MiXCR, storing one row per CDR3 protein. The data contain hundreds of thousands of distinct CDR3 sequences, approximately 57% of them singletons. The sample taken for sequencing was blood. The source of these receptors is a girl between 5 and 17 years old with multiple sclerosis. Each CDR3 is given with its conserved first and last residue. D genes are given only for firm matches. Clone size is given for some rows only: seen once, a few or many times, or a class if the clone is expanded.

clone size,V gene,D gene,J gene,CDR3 DNA,CDR3 protein
once,TRBV29-1,TRBD1,TRBJ2-1,TGCAGCGTCAGACAGGGAGCCAACTACAATGAGCAGTTCTTC,CSVRQGANYNEQFF
-,TRBV7-2,-,TRBJ1-5,TGTGCCAGCAGCTTAGGCCTGGATCCCCAGCATTTT,CASSLGLDPQHF
few,TRBV9,-,TRBJ2-2,TGTGCCAGCAGCCTTTGGGGGACCGGGGAGCTGTTTTTT,CASSLWGTGELFF
-,TRBV7-7,-,TRBJ2-5,TGTGCTAGCAGCCCCGGACTGATTCAAGAGACCCAGTACTTC,CASSPGLIQETQYF
-,TRBV7-2,-,TRBJ1-3,TGTGCCAGCAGCCTCCAAGTGGCCCGGGGTTCTGGAAACACCATATATTTT,CASSLQVARGSGNTIYF
few,TRBV10-3,-,TRBJ1-2,TGTGCCATAGCTGGGGCCAACTATGGCTACACCTTC,CAIAGANYGYTF
once,TRBV7-9,-,TRBJ2-6,TGTGCCAGCAGCTCCTACCTCTCTGGGGCCAACGTCCTGACTTTC,CASSSYLSGANVLTF
few,TRBV20-1,-,TRBJ2-5,TGCAGTGCTAGAGCCGATACGGAGCAGTACTTC,CSARADTEQYF
few,TRBV5-1,-,TRBJ2-7,TGCGCCAGCAGCTTGGTCGGGACAATCTACGAGCAGTACTTC,CASSLVGTIYEQYF
many,TRBV6-6,TRBD1,TRBJ1-2,TGTGCCAGCAGGACAGGGGGCTATGGCTACACCTTC,CASRTGGYGYTF
few,TRBV11-2,-,TRBJ2-1,TGTGCCAGCAGCTTAGAGGTTGCTTACGGGGATGAGCAGTTCTTC,CASSLEVAYGDEQFF
-,TRBV24-1,-,TRBJ2-3,TGTGCCACCAGTGATTTCTCCGCAGATACGCAGTATTTT,CATSDFSADTQYF
-,TRBV5-1,TRBD2,TRBJ2-1,TGCGCCAGCAGCTTTACGTCAGCGGGGGGGATCAATGAGCAGTTCTTC,CASSFTSAGGINEQFF
-,TRBV4-1,TRBD2,TRBJ2-7,TGCGCCAGCAGCCAAGCCCTTGCGGGAGTGATCTACGAGCAGTACTTC,CASSQALAGVIYEQYF
once,TRBV9,-,TRBJ2-7,TGTGCCAGCAGCGTAGATGGCGGCAAGGAGCCCCAGTACTTC,CASSVDGGKEPQYF
few,TRBV7-2,TRBD1,TRBJ1-2,TGTGCCAGCAGCTCCTGGTCAGGACAGGGAGGGTCCTATGGCTACACCTTC,CASSSWSGQGGSYGYTF
-,TRBV5-1,-,TRBJ2-5,TGCGCCAGCAGCCCTTTGACGGTAGGAAGCCAAGAGACCCAGTACTTC,CASSPLTVGSQETQYF
-,TRBV29-1,-,TRBJ2-5,TGCAGCGTTGAATACCAACAAGAGACCCAGTACTTC,CSVEYQQETQYF
once,TRBV20-1,-,TRBJ1-2,TGCAGTGCTAGTCGTAGGGCGTATGGCTACACCTTC,CSASRRAYGYTF
-,TRBV9,-,TRBJ2-3,TGTGCCAGCACCTCGGGGGGGACAGGGAAAGGGTCTAGCACGGATACGCAGTATTTT,CASTSGGTGKGSSTDTQYF
few,TRBV7-3,TRBD2,TRBJ2-1,TGTGCCAGCAGCACTAGCGGGGGGGACAATGAGCAGTTCTTC,CASSTSGGDNEQFF
many,TRBV20-1,-,TRBJ2-7,TGCAGCGCTCGTGAGGGTTCCTACGAGCAGTACTTC,CSAREGSYEQYF
-,TRBV7-2,TRBD1,TRBJ2-7,TGTGCCAGCAGCTCGCTGGACAGGGTTTACGAGCAGTACTTC,CASSSLDRVYEQYF
-,TRBV7-7,TRBD2,TRBJ2-7,TGTGTTAGCAGCCGAGGGACTAGCGGATACGAGCAGTACTTC,CVSSRGTSGYEQYF
-,TRBV20-1,-,TRBJ2-7,TGCAGTGCTAAGCTTCCCCCCTTCAATGAGCAGTACTTC,CSAKLPPFNEQYF
-,TRBV20-1,TRBD2,TRBJ2-7,TGCAGTGCGAGAGGGTGGACTAGCGGGCCCCGCGAGCAGTACTTC,CSARGWTSGPREQYF
few,TRBV7-3,-,TRBJ2-3,TGTGCCAGCAGCTCAAGACAGGCCGAACGCACAGATACGCAGTATTTT,CASSSRQAERTDTQYF
-,TRBV7-9,TRBD1,TRBJ2-3,TGTGCCAGCAGCTCGCACAGGGGGCATGGAGATACGCAGTATTTT,CASSSHRGHGDTQYF
-,TRBV28,TRBD1,TRBJ1-6,TGTGCCAGCAGTTCGACCCTTGGACAGGGTCGGGATAATTCACCCCTCCACTTT,CASSSTLGQGRDNSPLHF
few,TRBV5-1,TRBD1,TRBJ2-7,TGCGCCAGCAGCCGAGGACAGGGCCGCCTGTACGAGCAGTACTTC,CASSRGQGRLYEQYF